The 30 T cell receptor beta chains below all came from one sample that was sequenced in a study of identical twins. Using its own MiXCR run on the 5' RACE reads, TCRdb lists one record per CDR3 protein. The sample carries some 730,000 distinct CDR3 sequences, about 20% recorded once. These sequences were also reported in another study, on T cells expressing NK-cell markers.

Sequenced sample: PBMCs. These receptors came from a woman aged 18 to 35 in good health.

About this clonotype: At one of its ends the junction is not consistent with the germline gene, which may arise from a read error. CDR3 DNA sequence: TGCGCCAGCACCTTGCTTGGTTCGGTACGGGACGAGCAGTACTTC. Amino acid sequence: CASTLLGSVRDEQYF. This chain joins TRBV5-1 and TRBJ2-7; D is unresolved. The length of the CDR3 is 15 residues. From germline, CDR1 is SGHRS and CDR2 YFSETQ.

CDR3: CASSSSNRDSRYNEQFF. The CDR3 DNA reads TGTGCCAGCAGCTCATCAAATAGGGACAGCCGTTACAATGAGCAGTTCTTC. The chain recombines TRBV7-9 with TRBJ2-1; 7 nucleotides align to TRBD1. This CDR3 comprises 17 residues. Germline trimming cut 4 bases from V and 4 bases from J; bases unmatched to any gene: 13. In germline, CDR1 is SEHNR, CDR2 FQNEAQ (reference sequence).

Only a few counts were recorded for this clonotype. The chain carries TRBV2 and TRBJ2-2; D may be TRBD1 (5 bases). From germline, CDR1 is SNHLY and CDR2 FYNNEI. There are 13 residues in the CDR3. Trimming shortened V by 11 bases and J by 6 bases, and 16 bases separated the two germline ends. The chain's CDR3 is CAGLDIVAGELFF. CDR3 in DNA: TGTGCCGGCCTGGACATAGTGGCCGGGGAGCTGTTTTTT.

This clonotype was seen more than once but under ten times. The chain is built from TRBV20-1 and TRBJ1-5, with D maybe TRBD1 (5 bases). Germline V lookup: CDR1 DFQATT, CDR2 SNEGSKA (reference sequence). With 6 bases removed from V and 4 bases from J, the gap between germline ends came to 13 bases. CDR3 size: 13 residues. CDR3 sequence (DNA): TGCAGTGCAAAGACAGATCTAAATCAGCCCCAGCATTTT. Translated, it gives CSAKTDLNQPQHF.

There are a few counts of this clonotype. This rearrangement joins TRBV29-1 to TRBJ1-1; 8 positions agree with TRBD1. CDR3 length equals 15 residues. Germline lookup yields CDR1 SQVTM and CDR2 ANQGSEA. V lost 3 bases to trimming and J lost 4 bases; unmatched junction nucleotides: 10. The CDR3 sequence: CSVDGLLDRVTEAFF. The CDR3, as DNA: TGCAGCGTTGACGGATTGCTGGACAGGGTCACTGAAGCTTTCTTT.

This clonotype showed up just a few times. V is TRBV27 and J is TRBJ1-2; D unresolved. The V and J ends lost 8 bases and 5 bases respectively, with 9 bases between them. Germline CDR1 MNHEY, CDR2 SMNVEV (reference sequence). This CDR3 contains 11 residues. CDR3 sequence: CASGTAYGYTF. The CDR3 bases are TGTGCCAGCGGCACAGCGTATGGCTACACCTTC.

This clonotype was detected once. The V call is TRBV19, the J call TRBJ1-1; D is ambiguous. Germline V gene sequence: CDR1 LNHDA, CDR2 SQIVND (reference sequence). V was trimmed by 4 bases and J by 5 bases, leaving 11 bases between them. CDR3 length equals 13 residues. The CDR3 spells CASSTLGWTEAFF. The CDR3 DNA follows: TGTGCCAGTAGTACCCTCGGGTGGACTGAAGCTTTCTTT.

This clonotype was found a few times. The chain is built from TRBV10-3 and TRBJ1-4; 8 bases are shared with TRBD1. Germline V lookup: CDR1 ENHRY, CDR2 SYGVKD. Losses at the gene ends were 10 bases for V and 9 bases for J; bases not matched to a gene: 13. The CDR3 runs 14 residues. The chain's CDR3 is CATKATGANQKLFF. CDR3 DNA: TGTGCCACAAAGGCGACAGGGGCGAACCAAAAACTGTTTTTT.

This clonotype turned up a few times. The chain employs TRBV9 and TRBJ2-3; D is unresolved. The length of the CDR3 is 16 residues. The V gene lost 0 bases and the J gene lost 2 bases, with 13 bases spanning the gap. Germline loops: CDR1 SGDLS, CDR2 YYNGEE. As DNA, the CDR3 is TGTGCCAGCAGCGTAGAAAGCCAAAGGTACACAGATACGCAGTATTTT. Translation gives CASSVESQRYTDTQYF.

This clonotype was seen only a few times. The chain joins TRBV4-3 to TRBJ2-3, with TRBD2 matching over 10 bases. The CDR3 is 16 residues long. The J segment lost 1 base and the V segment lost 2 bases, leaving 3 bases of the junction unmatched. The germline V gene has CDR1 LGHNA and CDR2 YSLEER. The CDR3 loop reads CASSQLSGRGTDTQYF. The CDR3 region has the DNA TGCGCCAGCAGCCAATTGAGCGGGAGGGGCACAGATACGCAGTATTTT.

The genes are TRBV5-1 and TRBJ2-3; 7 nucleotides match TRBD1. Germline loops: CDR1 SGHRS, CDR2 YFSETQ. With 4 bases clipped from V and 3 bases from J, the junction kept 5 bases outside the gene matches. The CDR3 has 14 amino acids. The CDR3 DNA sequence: TGCGCCAGCAGCGTGACAGGGAGAACAGATACGCAGTATTTT. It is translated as CASSVTGRTDTQYF.

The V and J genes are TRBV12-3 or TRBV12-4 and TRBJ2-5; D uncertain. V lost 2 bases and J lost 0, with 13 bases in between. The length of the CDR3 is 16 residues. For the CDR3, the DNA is TGTGCCAGCAGTTTATGGAGTTGGCGGCACCAAGAGACCCAGTACTTC. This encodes CASSLWSWRHQETQYF.

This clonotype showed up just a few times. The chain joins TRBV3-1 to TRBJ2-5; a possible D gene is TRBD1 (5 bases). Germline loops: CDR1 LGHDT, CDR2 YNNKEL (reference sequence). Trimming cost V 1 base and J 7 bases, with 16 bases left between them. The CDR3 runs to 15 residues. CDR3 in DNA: TGTGCCAGCAGCCAAGTCAGGGCCCTTCGTGGGACCCAGTACTTC. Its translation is CASSQVRALRGTQYF.

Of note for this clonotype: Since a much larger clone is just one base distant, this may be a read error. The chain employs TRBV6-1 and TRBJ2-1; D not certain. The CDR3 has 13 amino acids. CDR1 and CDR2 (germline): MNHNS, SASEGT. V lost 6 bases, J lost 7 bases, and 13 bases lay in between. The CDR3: CASSPSSINEQFF. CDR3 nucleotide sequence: TGTGCCAGCAGCCCGTCCTCTATAAATGAGCAGTTCTTC.

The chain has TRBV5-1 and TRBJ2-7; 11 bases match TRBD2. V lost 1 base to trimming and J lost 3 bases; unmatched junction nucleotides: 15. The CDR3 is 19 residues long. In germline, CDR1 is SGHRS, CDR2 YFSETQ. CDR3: CASSLFRGSGRAIDYEQYF. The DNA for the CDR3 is TGCGCCAGCAGCTTGTTTCGAGGTAGCGGGAGGGCCATCGACTACGAGCAGTACTTC.

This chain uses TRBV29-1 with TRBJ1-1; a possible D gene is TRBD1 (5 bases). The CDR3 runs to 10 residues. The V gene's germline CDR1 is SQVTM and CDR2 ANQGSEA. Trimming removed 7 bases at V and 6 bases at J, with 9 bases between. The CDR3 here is CSAMGAEAFF. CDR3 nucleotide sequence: TGCAGCGCAATGGGGGCTGAAGCTTTCTTT.

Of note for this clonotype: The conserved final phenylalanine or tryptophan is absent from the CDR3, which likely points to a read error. In DNA form, the CDR3 reads TGTGCCACCAGTGATTTGGGTAGCACAGATACGCAGTATTCT. As protein: CATSDLGSTDTQYS. The chain combines TRBV24-1 with TRBJ2-3, with no clear D. The V and J ends lost 0 bases and 0 bases respectively, with 3 bases between them. The CDR3 length is 14 residues. Germline loops: CDR1 KGHDR, CDR2 SFDVKD.

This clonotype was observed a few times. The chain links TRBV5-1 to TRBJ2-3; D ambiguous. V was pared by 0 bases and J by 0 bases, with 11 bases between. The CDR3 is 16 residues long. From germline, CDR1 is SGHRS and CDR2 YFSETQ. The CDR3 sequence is CASSLVLPASTDTQYF. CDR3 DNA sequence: TGCGCCAGCAGCTTGGTTCTGCCAGCTAGCACAGATACGCAGTATTTT.

The CDR3 protein is CASSQDRGVYNEQFF. In nucleotides, the CDR3 is TGCGCCAGCAGCCAAGACAGGGGGGTCTACAATGAGCAGTTCTTC. The rearrangement joins TRBV4-3 to TRBJ2-1; TRBD1 is a possible D gene (7 bases). This CDR3 comprises 15 residues. V was pared by 0 bases and J by 3 bases, with 9 bases between. In germline, CDR1 is LGHNA, CDR2 YSLEER.

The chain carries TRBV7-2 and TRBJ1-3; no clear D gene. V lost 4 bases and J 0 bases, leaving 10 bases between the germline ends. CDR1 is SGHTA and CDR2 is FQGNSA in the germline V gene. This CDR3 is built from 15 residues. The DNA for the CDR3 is TGTGCCAGCAGCTCGGGAGTTAGCTCTGGAAACACCATATATTTT. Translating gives CASSSGVSSGNTIYF.

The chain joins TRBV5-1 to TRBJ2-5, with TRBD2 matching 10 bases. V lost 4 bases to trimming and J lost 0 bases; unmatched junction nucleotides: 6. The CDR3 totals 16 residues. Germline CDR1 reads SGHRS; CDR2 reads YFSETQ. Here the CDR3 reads CASSQGLAPNQETQYF. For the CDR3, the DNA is TGCGCCAGCAGCCAGGGACTAGCGCCCAACCAAGAGACCCAGTACTTC.

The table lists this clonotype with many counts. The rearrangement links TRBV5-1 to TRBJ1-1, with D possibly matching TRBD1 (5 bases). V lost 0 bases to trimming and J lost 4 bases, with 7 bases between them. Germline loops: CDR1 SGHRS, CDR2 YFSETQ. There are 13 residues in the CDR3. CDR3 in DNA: TGCGCCAGCAGCTTGGCCGGGGCCACTGAAGCTTTCTTT. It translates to CASSLAGATEAFF.

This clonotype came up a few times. The CDR3 reads CAISESGARGSAEAFF. The CDR3 coding sequence is TGTGCCATCAGTGAGTCAGGGGCCCGGGGTTCGGCTGAAGCTTTCTTT. The chain couples TRBV10-3 to TRBJ1-1, with D possibly being TRBD1 (5 bases). Per germline, CDR1 ENHRY and CDR2 SYGVKD. The V gene lost 0 bases and the J gene lost 6 bases, with 17 bases spanning the gap. The CDR3 consists of 16 residues.

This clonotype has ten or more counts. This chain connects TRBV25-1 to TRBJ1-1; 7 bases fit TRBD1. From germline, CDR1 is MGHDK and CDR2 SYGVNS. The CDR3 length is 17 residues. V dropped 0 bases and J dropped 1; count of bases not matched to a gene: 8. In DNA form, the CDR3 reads TGTGCCAGCAGTGAATATCAGCCCAGGACAGGGAACACTGAAGCTTTCTTT. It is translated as CASSEYQPRTGNTEAFF.

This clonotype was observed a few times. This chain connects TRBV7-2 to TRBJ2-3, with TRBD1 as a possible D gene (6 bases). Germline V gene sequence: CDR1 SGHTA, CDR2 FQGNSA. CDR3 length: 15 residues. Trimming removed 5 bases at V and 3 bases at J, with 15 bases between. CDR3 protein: CASSHPGTSTDTQYF. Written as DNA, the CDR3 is TGTGCCAGCAGCCACCCCGGGACATCTACAGATACGCAGTATTTT.

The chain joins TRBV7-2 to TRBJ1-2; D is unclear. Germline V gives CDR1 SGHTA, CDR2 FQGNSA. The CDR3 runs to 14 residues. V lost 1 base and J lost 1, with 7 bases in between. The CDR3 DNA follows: TGTGCCAGCAGCTTAGGGTGGCGTAACTATGGCTACACCTTC. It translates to CASSLGWRNYGYTF. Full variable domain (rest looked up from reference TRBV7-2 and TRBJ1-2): GAGVSQSPSNKVTEKGKDVELRCDPISGHTALYWYRQSLGQGLEFLIYFQGNSAPDKSGLPSDRFSAERTGGSVSTLTIQRTQQEDSAVYLCASSLGWRNYGYTFGSGTRLTVV.

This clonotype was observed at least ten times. CDR3 loop: CASSEPIFGQGVAVYEKLFF. The CDR3 DNA follows: TGTGCCAGCAGTGAACCGATTTTTGGACAGGGGGTCGCAGTTTATGAAAAACTGTTTTTT. V gene TRBV25-1 combines with J gene TRBJ1-4; 10 bases align to TRBD1. Unmatched junction bases numbered 18, after V lost 2 bases and J lost 6 bases. Germline V CDR1 and CDR2: MGHDK, SYGVNS. This CDR3 comprises 20 residues.

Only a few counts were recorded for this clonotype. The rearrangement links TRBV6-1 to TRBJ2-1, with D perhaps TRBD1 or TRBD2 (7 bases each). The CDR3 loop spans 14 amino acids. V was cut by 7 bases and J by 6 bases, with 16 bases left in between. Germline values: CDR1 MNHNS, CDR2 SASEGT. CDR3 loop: CASTAGGGGNEQFF. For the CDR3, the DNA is TGTGCCAGCACCGCAGGGGGGGGTGGCAATGAGCAGTTCTTC.

CDR3 bases: TGTGCCTGCGGGACTCGAGCGTACAATGAGCAGTTCTTC. This codes for CACGTRAYNEQFF. The chain combines TRBV12-3 or TRBV12-4 with TRBJ2-1; tentative D call: TRBD2 (6 bases). V was cut by 11 bases and J by 4 bases, with 15 bases left in between. This CDR3 region has 13 residues.

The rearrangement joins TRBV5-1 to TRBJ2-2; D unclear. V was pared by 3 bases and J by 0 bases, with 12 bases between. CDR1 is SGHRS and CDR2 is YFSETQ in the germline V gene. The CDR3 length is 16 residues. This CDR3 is CASSSSSRANTGELFF. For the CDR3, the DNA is TGCGCCAGCAGCTCTAGTAGTAGAGCGAACACCGGGGAGCTGTTTTTT.